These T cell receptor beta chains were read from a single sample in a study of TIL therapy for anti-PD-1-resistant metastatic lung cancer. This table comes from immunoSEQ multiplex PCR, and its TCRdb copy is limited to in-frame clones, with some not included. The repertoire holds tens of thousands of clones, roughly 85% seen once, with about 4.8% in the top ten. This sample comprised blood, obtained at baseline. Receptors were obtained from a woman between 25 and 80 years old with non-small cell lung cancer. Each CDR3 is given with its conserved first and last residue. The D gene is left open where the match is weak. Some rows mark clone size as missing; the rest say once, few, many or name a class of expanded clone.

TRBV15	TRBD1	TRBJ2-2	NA	CATRGQGVYTGELFF	TGTGCCACCAGGGGACAGGGCGTGTACACCGGGGAGCTGTTTTTT
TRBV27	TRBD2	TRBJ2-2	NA	CASSREGRTGELFF	TGTGCCAGCAGTAGGGAGGGCCGCACCGGGGAGCTGTTTTTT
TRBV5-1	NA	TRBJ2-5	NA	CASSLEARETQYF	TGCGCCAGCAGCTTGGAGGCCAGGGAGACCCAGTACTTC
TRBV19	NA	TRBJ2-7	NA	CASTQAGRYEQYF	TGTGCCAGTACTCAGGCAGGGCGTTACGAGCAGTACTTC
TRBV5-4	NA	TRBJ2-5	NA	CASSFNRGLQETQYF	TGTGCCAGCAGCTTCAACCGGGGTCTCCAAGAGACCCAGTACTTC
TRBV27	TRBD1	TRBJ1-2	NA	CASSHYRDRAHGYTF	TGTGCCAGCAGTCACTACCGGGACAGGGCTCATGGCTACACCTTC
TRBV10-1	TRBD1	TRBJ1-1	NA	CASLPGPLTGDTEAFF	TGCGCCAGCCTGCCCGGGCCCCTAACAGGGGACACTGAAGCTTTCTTT
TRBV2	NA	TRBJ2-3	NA	CASGKNNFGADTQYF	TGTGCCAGCGGCAAGAATAATTTCGGGGCAGATACGCAGTATTTT
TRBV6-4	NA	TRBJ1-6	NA	CASSEDGDSPLHF	TGTGCCAGCAGTGAGGACGGAGATTCACCCCTCCACTTT
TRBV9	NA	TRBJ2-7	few	CASGGGGSSYEQYF	TGTGCCAGCGGGGGCGGTGGGAGCTCCTACGAGCAGTACTTC
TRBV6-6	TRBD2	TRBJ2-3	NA	CLSRGGTDTQYF	TGTCTATCGCGGGGGGGCACAGATACGCAGTATTTT
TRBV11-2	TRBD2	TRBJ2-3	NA	CASSPGGAGFTDTQYF	TGTGCCAGCAGCCCTGGGGGAGCGGGATTCACAGATACGCAGTATTTT
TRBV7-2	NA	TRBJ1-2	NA	CASSSRQRWTDYGYTF	TGTGCCAGCAGCTCCCGTCAGCGCTGGACAGACTATGGCTACACCTTC
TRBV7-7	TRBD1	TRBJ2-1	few	CASSPTRDRENEQFF	TGTGCCAGCAGCCCCACCCGGGACAGGGAGAATGAGCAGTTCTTC
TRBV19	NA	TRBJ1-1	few	CASSPQGLMNTEAFF	TGTGCCAGTAGTCCCCAGGGATTAATGAACACTGAAGCTTTCTTT
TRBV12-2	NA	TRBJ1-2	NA	CASRLGRDRGHRNYGYTF	TGTGCAAGTCGCTTAGGGAGGGACAGGGGGCATCGAAACTATGGCTACACCTTC
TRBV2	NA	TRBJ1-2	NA	CASSAFLSGSYGYTF	TGTGCCAGCAGTGCCTTTCTATCTGGATCTTATGGCTACACCTTC
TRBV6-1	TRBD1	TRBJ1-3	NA	CASSARDSKTSGNTIYF	TGTGCCAGCAGTGCCCGGGACAGCAAAACCTCTGGAAACACCATATATTTT
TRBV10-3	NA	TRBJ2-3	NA	CAISETYTDTQYF	TGTGCCATCAGTGAGACGTACACAGATACGCAGTATTTT
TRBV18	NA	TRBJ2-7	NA	CASSPPGGQGEQYF	TGTGCCAGCTCACCACCTGGGGGCCAGGGGGAGCAGTACTTC
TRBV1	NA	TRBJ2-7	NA	CTSSLPRGAGGPMEQYF	TGCACCAGCAGCCTCCCGCGGGGCGCGGGAGGCCCCATGGAGCAGTACTTC
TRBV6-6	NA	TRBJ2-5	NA	CASSPTSSLVETQYF	TGTGCCAGCAGCCCAACATCGAGTTTAGTCGAGACCCAGTACTTC
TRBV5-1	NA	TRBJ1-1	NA	CASSLDPANTEAFF	TGCGCCAGCAGCTTGGACCCGGCGAACACTGAAGCTTTCTTT
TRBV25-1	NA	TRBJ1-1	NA	CASSDHRDPNTEAFF	TGTGCCAGCAGTGACCACCGGGACCCTAACACTGAAGCTTTCTTT
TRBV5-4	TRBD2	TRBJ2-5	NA	CASSAAGGRRSETQYF	TGTGCCAGCAGCGCTGCGGGGGGGCGCAGGTCAGAGACCCAGTACTTC
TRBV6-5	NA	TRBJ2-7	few	CASSYSGGGEQYF	TGTGCCAGCAGTTACTCCGGGGGAGGCGAGCAGTACTTC
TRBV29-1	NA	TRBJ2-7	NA	CSVTGVSGGRDEQYF	TGCAGCGTTACTGGGGTGAGTGGGGGACGGGACGAGCAGTACTTC
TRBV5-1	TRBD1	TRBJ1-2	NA	CASSQGQGALGYGYTF	TGCGCCAGCAGCCAGGGACAGGGGGCGCTGGGCTATGGCTACACCTTC
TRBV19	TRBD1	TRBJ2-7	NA	CASADGTGRSYEQYF	TGTGCCAGTGCTGACGGGACAGGCCGCTCCTACGAGCAGTACTTC
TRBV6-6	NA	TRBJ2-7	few	CASSPGNSYEQYF	TGTGCCAGCAGCCCCGGAAACTCCTACGAGCAGTACTTC
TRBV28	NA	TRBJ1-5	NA	CASSFTRSHQPQHF	TGTGCCAGCAGTTTCACAAGGTCCCATCAGCCCCAGCATTTT
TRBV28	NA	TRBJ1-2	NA	CASRTPGGKGNGYTF	TGTGCCAGCAGAACTCCGGGGGGGAAGGGGAATGGCTACACCTTC
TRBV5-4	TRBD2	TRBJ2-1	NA	CASSKGTNYNEQFF	TGTGCCAGCAGCAAAGGGACTAACTACAATGAGCAGTTCTTC
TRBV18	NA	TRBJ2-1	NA	CASSPPGNEQFF	TGTGCCAGCTCACCACCGGGGAATGAGCAGTTCTTC
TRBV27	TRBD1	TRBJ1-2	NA	CASMAGQGYNGYTF	TGTGCCAGCATGGCGGGACAGGGTTATAATGGCTACACCTTC
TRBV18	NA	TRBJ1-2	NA	CASSPESGGNYGYTF	TGTGCCAGCTCACCAGAGTCCGGGGGGAACTATGGCTACACCTTC
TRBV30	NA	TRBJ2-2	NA	CAWSAILTVRELFF	TGTGCCTGGAGTGCCATTCTGACTGTGCGGGAGCTGTTTTTT
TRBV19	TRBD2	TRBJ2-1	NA	CASSPHSGGARFF	TGTGCCAGTAGTCCCCATAGCGGGGGGGCGAGGTTCTTC
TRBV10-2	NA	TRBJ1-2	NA	CASSPRSLDGYTF	TGCGCCAGCAGTCCTCGGTCGCTGGATGGCTACACCTTC
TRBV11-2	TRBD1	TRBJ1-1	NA	CASSYRTGPMNTEAFF	TGTGCCAGCAGCTACCGGACAGGACCCATGAACACTGAAGCTTTCTTT
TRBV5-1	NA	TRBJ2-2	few	CASSLTGTGGELFF	TGCGCCAGCAGCTTGACAGGGACCGGCGGGGAGCTGTTTTTT
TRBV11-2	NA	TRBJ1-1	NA	CASSLVTDTEAFF	TGTGCCAGCAGCTTAGTGACAGACACTGAAGCTTTCTTT
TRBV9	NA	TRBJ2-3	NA	CASSDPGATDTQYF	TGTGCCAGCAGCGATCCGGGAGCCACAGATACGCAGTATTTT
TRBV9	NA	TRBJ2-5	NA	CASKPVGGGETQYF	TGTGCCAGCAAACCAGTGGGAGGTGGGGAGACCCAGTACTTC
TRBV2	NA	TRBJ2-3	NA	CASSEALKGRDTDTQYF	TGTGCCAGCAGTGAAGCGCTTAAGGGACGGGACACAGATACGCAGTATTTT
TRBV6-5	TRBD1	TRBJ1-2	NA	CASSYGGQGGGYTF	TGTGCCAGCAGTTACGGGGGACAGGGCGGAGGCTACACCTTC
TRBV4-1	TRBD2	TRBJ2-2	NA	CASTERGGTGELFF	TGCGCCAGCACTGAGCGGGGTGGAACCGGGGAGCTGTTTTTT
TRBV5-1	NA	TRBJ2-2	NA	CASSFGGDTGELFF	TGCGCCAGCAGCTTCGGGGGAGACACCGGGGAGCTGTTTTTT